The rows below give T cell receptor beta chains drawn from one sample of a study of cytomegalovirus exposure and HLA in healthy donors. The protocol was immunoSEQ multiplex PCR, while the TCRdb copy is restricted to in-frame clones and leaves out a portion. The table has 150,000 or so clones, roughly 80% seen once. Input material: PBMCs. Receptors were obtained from a man between 18 and 35 years old in good health and CMV-seronegative. Both conserved end residues are part of each CDR3. Each record gives: CDR3 protein, CDR3 DNA, V gene, clone size, J gene, D gene. A D gene is named only where the DNA matches it firmly. Clone size is shown for a subset of rows, as once, few, many or a class of expanded clone.

CDR3 protein: CASSRIIGSNEQFF; CDR3 DNA: TGTGCCAGCAGCAGAATAATAGGGAGCAATGAGCAGTTCTTC; V gene: TRBV6-5; clone size: NA; J gene: TRBJ2-1; D gene: NA
CDR3 protein: CASSSTEAFMEAFF; CDR3 DNA: TGTGCCAGTAGTTCCACGGAGGCGTTTATGGAAGCTTTCTTT; V gene: TRBV19; clone size: NA; J gene: TRBJ1-1; D gene: NA
CDR3 protein: CASSLYRGNSPLHF; CDR3 DNA: TGTGCCAGCAGCTTGTACAGGGGGAATTCACCCCTCCACTTT; V gene: TRBV5-5; clone size: few; J gene: TRBJ1-6; D gene: TRBD1
CDR3 protein: CASHGTGGHEQYF; CDR3 DNA: TGTGCCAGCCATGGGACAGGGGGCCACGAGCAGTACTTC; V gene: TRBV5-6; clone size: once; J gene: TRBJ2-7; D gene: TRBD1
CDR3 protein: CASSTGQGAGQPQHF; CDR3 DNA: TGTGCCAGTAGCACGGGACAGGGGGCTGGTCAGCCCCAGCATTTT; V gene: TRBV19; clone size: NA; J gene: TRBJ1-5; D gene: TRBD1
CDR3 protein: CASTDRAFNEKLFF; CDR3 DNA: TGTGCCAGTACCGACAGGGCTTTTAATGAAAAACTGTTTTTT; V gene: TRBV2; clone size: NA; J gene: TRBJ1-4; D gene: TRBD1
CDR3 protein: CASSLLAGETIWPSEQFF; CDR3 DNA: TGTGCCAGCAGTTTACTAGCGGGAGAGACAATTTGGCCTAGTGAGCAGTTCTTC; V gene: TRBV27; clone size: few; J gene: TRBJ2-1; D gene: TRBD2
CDR3 protein: CASRSQGTDTQYF; CDR3 DNA: TGTGCCAGTAGGTCCCAGGGGACAGATACGCAGTATTTT; V gene: TRBV19; clone size: NA; J gene: TRBJ2-3; D gene: NA
CDR3 protein: CASSSTGGEAGELFF; CDR3 DNA: TGTGCCAGCAGTTCTACAGGGGGTGAGGCCGGGGAGCTGTTTTTT; V gene: TRBV6-4; clone size: NA; J gene: TRBJ2-2; D gene: TRBD1
CDR3 protein: CASSHLGAGMNTEAFF; CDR3 DNA: TGTGCCAGCAGCCATTTGGGGGCAGGGATGAACACTGAAGCTTTCTTT; V gene: TRBV7-9; clone size: NA; J gene: TRBJ1-1; D gene: NA
CDR3 protein: CASRPTYGSYNSPLHF; CDR3 DNA: TGTGCCAGCAGACCCACCTATGGCTCCTATAATTCACCCCTCCACTTT; V gene: TRBV27; clone size: NA; J gene: TRBJ1-6; D gene: NA
CDR3 protein: CASSPRTGSPEAFF; CDR3 DNA: TGTGCCAGCTCACCACGTACAGGGAGCCCTGAAGCTTTCTTT; V gene: TRBV18; clone size: NA; J gene: TRBJ1-1; D gene: NA
CDR3 protein: CASSSLEQYF; CDR3 DNA: TGTGCCAGCAGCTCCCTCGAGCAGTACTTC; V gene: TRBV5-8; clone size: NA; J gene: TRBJ2-7; D gene: NA
CDR3 protein: CAISARVNSPLHF; CDR3 DNA: TGTGCCATCAGTGCCAGGGTGAATTCACCCCTCCACTTT; V gene: TRBV10-3; clone size: NA; J gene: TRBJ1-6; D gene: NA
CDR3 protein: CASSQTGGAGRETQYF; CDR3 DNA: TGCGCCAGCAGCCAAACAGGGGGCGCGGGTCGAGAGACCCAGTACTTC; V gene: TRBV4-1; clone size: NA; J gene: TRBJ2-5; D gene: TRBD1
CDR3 protein: CASSETVINSPLHF; CDR3 DNA: TGTGCCAGCAGTGAGACAGTGATTAATTCACCCCTCCACTTT; V gene: TRBV2; clone size: NA; J gene: TRBJ1-6; D gene: NA
CDR3 protein: CAWSFGDRGGTDTQYF; CDR3 DNA: TGTGCCTGGAGTTTCGGGGACAGGGGTGGCACAGATACGCAGTATTTT; V gene: TRBV30; clone size: NA; J gene: TRBJ2-3; D gene: TRBD1
CDR3 protein: CASSLIAGEPNTGELFF; CDR3 DNA: TGTGCCAGCAGCCTCATAGCGGGAGAGCCGAACACCGGGGAGCTGTTTTTT; V gene: TRBV13; clone size: NA; J gene: TRBJ2-2; D gene: TRBD2
CDR3 protein: CASSFGVGKANYGYTF; CDR3 DNA: TGTGCCAGCAGCTTCGGGGTTGGTAAGGCTAACTATGGCTACACCTTC; V gene: TRBV5-4; clone size: few; J gene: TRBJ1-2; D gene: NA
CDR3 protein: CAWSPDGHEAFF; CDR3 DNA: TGTGCCTGGAGTCCGGACGGACATGAAGCTTTCTTT; V gene: TRBV30; clone size: NA; J gene: TRBJ1-1; D gene: NA
CDR3 protein: CASSQEVEGSYEQYF; CDR3 DNA: TGCGCCAGCAGCCAAGAAGTGGAGGGATCCTACGAGCAGTACTTC; V gene: TRBV4-3; clone size: few; J gene: TRBJ2-7; D gene: NA
CDR3 protein: CASSLGRNTEAFF; CDR3 DNA: TGTGCCAGCAGTTTGGGGCGGAACACTGAAGCTTTCTTT; V gene: TRBV6-5; clone size: NA; J gene: TRBJ1-1; D gene: NA
CDR3 protein: CASSPGGLRTQPQHF; CDR3 DNA: TGTGCCAGCAGCCCAGGTGGACTAAGGACTCAGCCCCAGCATTTT; V gene: TRBV28; clone size: NA; J gene: TRBJ1-5; D gene: NA
CDR3 protein: CASSLGGRTRDTQYF; CDR3 DNA: TGTGCCAGCAGTTTAGGAGGGCGGACTAGAGATACGCAGTATTTT; V gene: TRBV27; clone size: NA; J gene: TRBJ2-3; D gene: TRBD2
CDR3 protein: CASSSALSNQPQHF; CDR3 DNA: TGTGCCAGCAGTTCCGCACTAAGCAATCAGCCCCAGCATTTT; V gene: TRBV6-5; clone size: few; J gene: TRBJ1-5; D gene: NA
CDR3 protein: CASSLVLGATEAFF; CDR3 DNA: TGTGCCAGCAGCTTAGTCCTGGGGGCCACTGAAGCTTTCTTT; V gene: TRBV7-9; clone size: NA; J gene: TRBJ1-1; D gene: NA
CDR3 protein: CASSTGSAGYQETQYF; CDR3 DNA: TGTGCCAGCAGCACTGGGTCAGCCGGGTACCAAGAGACCCAGTACTTC; V gene: TRBV28; clone size: NA; J gene: TRBJ2-5; D gene: NA
CDR3 protein: CASSFFRGQHEQYF; CDR3 DNA: TGTGCCAGCAGTTTTTTCCGTGGACAGCACGAGCAGTACTTC; V gene: TRBV28; clone size: NA; J gene: TRBJ2-7; D gene: NA
CDR3 protein: CASSQDPLWDNQETQYF; CDR3 DNA: TGCGCCAGCAGCCAAGATCCCCTTTGGGACAACCAAGAGACCCAGTACTTC; V gene: TRBV4-3; clone size: NA; J gene: TRBJ2-5; D gene: NA
CDR3 protein: CSVEDRRHVETQYF; CDR3 DNA: TGCAGCGTTGAAGATAGGCGGCACGTGGAGACCCAGTACTTC; V gene: TRBV29-1; clone size: NA; J gene: TRBJ2-5; D gene: NA
CDR3 protein: CASSIGDSLNTEAFF; CDR3 DNA: TGTGCCAGTAGTATAGGGGACAGTTTGAACACTGAAGCTTTCTTT; V gene: TRBV19; clone size: NA; J gene: TRBJ1-1; D gene: TRBD1
CDR3 protein: CASSRGLAGRDTQYF; CDR3 DNA: TGTGCCAGCAGCAGGGGACTAGCGGGGAGGGATACGCAGTATTTT; V gene: TRBV5-8; clone size: NA; J gene: TRBJ2-3; D gene: TRBD2
CDR3 protein: CASRGRGHPARSPLHF; CDR3 DNA: TGTGCCAGCAGGGGCAGGGGGCACCCCGCTCGATCACCCCTCCACTTT; V gene: TRBV28; clone size: NA; J gene: TRBJ1-6; D gene: TRBD1
CDR3 protein: CASSYRDPSYEQYF; CDR3 DNA: TGTGCCAGCAGCTACCGGGATCCCTCCTACGAGCAGTACTTC; V gene: TRBV21-1; clone size: few; J gene: TRBJ2-7; D gene: NA
CDR3 protein: CASSQDSTGNYGYTF; CDR3 DNA: TGTGCCAGCAGCCAAGACTCAACAGGGAACTATGGCTACACCTTC; V gene: TRBV4-2; clone size: NA; J gene: TRBJ1-2; D gene: NA